Listed here is a single T cell receptor beta chain. This clonotype showed up many times. Its antigen remains unidentified. No much larger clonotype is one base removed from it; base qualities were not supplied. The data were taken from a study of identical twins (dated by TCRdb to the mid-2010s). Looking at the study overall: The study deep-sequenced TCR alpha and beta repertoires from monozygotic twins, unrelated adults of various ages and cord blood to test whether fetal clonotypes persist. To rule out contamination, the twin experiments were replicated at different times with different library preparation protocols.

Every donor was a healthy Caucasian. The twin cohort comprised three pairs of female monozygotic twins, all aged roughly 18 to 30 years. CD4+ and CD8+ T cell populations were isolated with positive isolation kits from Invitrogen. Study-wide findings and limitations: Invariant T cells such as MAIT and iNKT could partly confound zero-insertion analyses, though diverse VJ usage argued against this for most clonotypes. In beta out-of-frame sequences, excess twin sharing was weaker, because having fewer shared sequences lowered the signal-to-noise ratio. Because the same donors could not be followed over many years, the conclusions relied on cross-sectional statistical analysis. Recombination models systematically underestimated out-of-frame TCR alpha sharing in monozygotic twins but agreed with sharing between unrelated individuals. Fewer insertions were carried by abundant cord blood beta clonotypes; a weaker similar trend was observed in young adult naive repertoires, while no such trend was observed in memory repertoires. Compared with coincidental sharing between unrelated individuals, an excess of low generation-probability sequences was observed among out-of-frame TCR alpha sequences shared between twins.

The method behind the library was 5' RACE. The reads were generated on an Illumina HiSeq 2000. A universal primer binding site was added through template switching, and the final cDNA carried a unique molecular identifier so that TCR cDNA molecules could be counted accurately. First-strand cDNA for TCR alpha and beta chains was synthesized from specific primers in the conserved constant-segment region. Each cDNA library was double barcoded, with a SMART-Mk sample barcode plus Illumina barcodes, to control for contamination. TruSeq adapter sequences along with Illumina sample barcodes were introduced in two successive PCR steps. The TCR alpha and beta cDNA libraries were sequenced on the Illumina HiSeq platform using custom primers. The paper's data handling went like this. MiGEC was used to process raw reads and extract unique molecular identifiers, and MiXCR was used to find CDR3 positions. For each individual, recombination models were inferred using an EM algorithm with the repgenHMM and IGoR tools. The analysis of shared clonotypes was done with the tcR package in R, with sharing normalized by the product of cloneset sizes. To study raw recombination free of thymic and clonal selection effects, out-of-frame nonproductive sequences were analyzed. In-frame beta chains were kept once TCRdb had trimmed the public reads at Q25 with fastp and called clones with MiXCR. Entries are consolidated by CDR3 protein sequence, retaining the most common genes and DNA. The V and J calls and clone size come from TCRdb's table, not from the authors' own analysis. Counted in this sample were about 250,000 distinct CDR3 sequences; 7% to 8.5% of them appeared once. The top ten clonotypes cover about 5.8% of the sample.

The data were also submitted as part of a second study, on yellow fever vaccine responses in identical twins. As the second study states: According to the authors, in identical twins the way T cells responded to vaccination appeared partly convergent and partly personalized. The study precisely tracked vaccine-responding T cell clones in identical twins.

This clonotype was sampled from a woman under 30 in good health. Sequenced: CD8+ T cells sorted from blood.

The nucleotides are TGTGCCAGCAGCCTCCGGGCTAGCGGGTCCTACGAGCAGTACTTC. It is translated as CASSLRASGSYEQYF. The V gene is TRBV9 and the J gene is TRBJ2-7, and 8 junction bases match TRBD2. Germline trimming amounts to 4 bases on V and 1 base on J, with 7 as the count of junction bases outside the gene matches. Inclusive of the bounding cysteine and phenylalanine, the CDR3 is 15 residues long. Left in the record is the CDR3 DNA by itself, 45 bases read in frame from the first base. The germline V gene sets CDR1 to SGDLS and CDR2 to YYNGEE.